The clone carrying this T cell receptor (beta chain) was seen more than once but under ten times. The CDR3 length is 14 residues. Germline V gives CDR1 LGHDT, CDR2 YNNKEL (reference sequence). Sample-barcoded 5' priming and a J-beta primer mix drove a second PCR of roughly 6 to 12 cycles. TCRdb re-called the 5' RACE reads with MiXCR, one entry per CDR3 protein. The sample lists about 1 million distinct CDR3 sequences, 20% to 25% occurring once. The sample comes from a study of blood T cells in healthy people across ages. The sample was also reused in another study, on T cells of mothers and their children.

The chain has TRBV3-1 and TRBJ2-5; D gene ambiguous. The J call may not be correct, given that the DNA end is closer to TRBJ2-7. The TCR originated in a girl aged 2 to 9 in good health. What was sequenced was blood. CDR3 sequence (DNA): TGTGCCAGCAGCCTAAATTCCATCTCCTACGAGCAGTACTTC. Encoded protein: CASSLNSISYEQYF.